This T cell receptor (beta chain) was captured in a study of cytomegalovirus exposure and HLA in healthy donors. Per germline, CDR1 MNHEY and CDR2 SVGAGI. The CDR3 is made up of 15 amino acids. Deletions cut 2 bases from V and 1 base from J, with 11 bases between. For this clone: Its cognate antigen is unknown.

Study conclusions and caveats: When analyzed later, the rates of TCR association showed variation by HLA locus, with DRB1 the most and HLA-C the fewest. Across donors, sequencing depth was assumed by presence/absence analyses to be roughly uniform. The study carried out a later analysis of TCR beta sequences. It associated some 18,000 of them with specific HLA alleles at a false discovery rate of 0.05.

Use of 60 Vbeta and 13 Jbeta primers characterized the PCR. Profiling relied on immunoSEQ multiplex PCR, and the TCRdb table lists in-frame clones only, not all of them. The sample lists approximately 140,000 clones, over 70% occurring once. The clonotype originates from a woman aged 60-75 years in good health and CMV-seropositive. This chain joins TRBV6-5 and TRBJ1-1, with D unresolved. Sequenced sample: PBMCs. CDR3 nucleotides: TGTGCCAGCAGTTACCACCCGCGCGGGAACACTGAAGCTTTCTTT. It is translated as CASSYHPRGNTEAFF.